A single sample gave rise to the 17 T cell receptor beta chains below, sequenced in a study of T cell responses to AZD1222 COVID-19 vaccine. The repertoire was sequenced with immunoSEQ multiplex PCR; TCRdb's copy has only in-frame clones and lacks some. The sample lists 100,000 or so clones, roughly nine tenths occurring once. Material: peripheral blood, obtained on day 0 of AZD1222 vaccination. These receptors originate from an adult in good health.

This sequence joins TRBV14 and TRBJ1-6; D gene unclear. Germline CDR1 SGHDN, CDR2 FVKESK. The CDR3 contains 16 residues. Trimming took off 4 bases at V and 9 bases at J, with 19 bases between the two ends. CDR3 DNA: TGTGCCAGCAGCCCACAACCGGGCCCTCTCCCTTCACCCCTCCACTTT. Translating it yields CASSPQPGPLPSPLHF. Based on the CDR3 plus reference TRBV14 and TRBJ1-6, the full variable domain is EAGVTQFPSHSVIEKGQTVTLRCDPISGHDNLYWYRRVMGKEIKFLLHFVKESKQDESGMPNNRFLAERTGGTYSTLKVQPAELEDSGVYFCASSPQPGPLPSPLHFGNGTRLTVT.

Points on this clone: Its ends do not fully match the called genes, so a read error is possible. The chain links TRBV18 to TRBJ1-2; weak D call: TRBD1 (5 bases). This CDR3 is built from 16 residues. Germline V gene data show CDR1 as KGHSH and CDR2 as LQKENI. CDR3 nucleotides: TGTGCCAGCTCGCCACTGCCCCCAGGGAGGCACTATGGCTACACCTTC. This encodes CASSPLPPGRHYGYTF.

V is TRBV27 and J is TRBJ2-7; D perhaps matches TRBD1 (6 bases). Trimming shortened V by 2 bases and J by 1 base, and 9 bases separated the two germline ends. This CDR3 is 14 amino acids long. CDR1 MNHEY and CDR2 SMNVEV come from the germline V gene (reference sequence). The CDR3 region has the DNA TGTGCCAGCAGTTTAGGGACAAATTCCTACGAGCAGTACTTC. Translation gives CASSLGTNSYEQYF.

This clone was picked up one time. The V gene is TRBV6-6, the J gene TRBJ2-2; D is undetermined. This CDR3 region has 13 residues. The V gene lost 8 bases and the J gene lost 6 bases, with 13 bases spanning the gap. CDR1 MNHNY and CDR2 SVGAGI come from the germline V gene (reference sequence). The CDR3: CASGLLVPGELFF. The CDR3 nucleotides read TGTGCCAGCGGTCTGCTAGTTCCCGGGGAGCTGTTTTTT.

This chain links TRBV4-1 with TRBJ2-1; D uncertain. Deletions cut 3 bases from V and 5 bases from J, with 17 bases between. CDR3 length equals 16 residues. Germline assignment: CDR1 MGHRA and CDR2 YSYEKL. The DNA of the CDR3 is TGCGCCAGCAGCCATGAGGTCCCTTCTCTCGACAATGAGCAGTTCTTC. Translated, it gives CASSHEVPSLDNEQFF.

The chain couples TRBV7-9 to TRBJ1-1, with D possibly matching TRBD1 (6 bases). Trimming took 4 bases from V and 6 from J, leaving 12 bases between them. Looked up from germline, CDR1 is SEHNR and CDR2 is FQNEAQ (reference sequence). CDR3 length: 13 residues. CDR3 protein: CASSSDRIAEAFF. Written as DNA, the CDR3 is TGTGCCAGCAGCTCCGACAGGATCGCTGAAGCTTTCTTT. The full variable domain, completed using reference TRBV7-9 and TRBJ1-1, is DTGVSQNPRHKITKRGQNVTFRCDPISEHNRLYWYRQTLGQGPEFLTYFQNEAQLEKSRLLSDRFSAERPKGSFSTLEIQRTEQGDSAMYLCASSSDRIAEAFFGQGTRLTVV.

This clone was recorded only once. The chain carries TRBV30 and TRBJ1-5, with a tentative D call TRBD1 (6 bases). V was cut by 7 bases and J by 4 bases, with 11 bases left in between. The CDR3 has 12 residues. The germline V gene encodes CDR1 GTSNPN and CDR2 SVGIG (reference sequence). Here the CDR3 reads CAYQQGNQPQHF. DNA of the CDR3: TGTGCCTACCAACAGGGTAATCAGCCCCAGCATTTT.

The chain has TRBV19 and TRBJ1-1, with a weak D call TRBD1 (6 bases). Germline-derived CDR1 and CDR2 are LNHDA and SQIVND (reference sequence). The CDR3 has 13 amino acids. V dropped 7 bases and J dropped 11 bases, with 20 bases sitting between them. The DNA of the CDR3 is TGTGCCAGTACCGGTGGGGCACCTCAGGGGGCTTTCTTT. Translated, it gives CASTGGAPQGAFF.

J is TRBJ1-2 and V is TRBV28, with TRBD1 matching over 7 bases. The CDR3 extends over 14 amino acids. V trimming: 7 bases; J trimming: 4 bases; junction bases outside the gene matches: 9. Germline CDR1 is MDHEN and CDR2 is SYDVKM. The CDR3 reads CASKRTGPSYGYTF. CDR3 DNA sequence: TGTGCCAGCAAACGGACAGGCCCCAGCTATGGCTACACCTTC.

The gene calls are TRBV28 and TRBJ1-4; 8 positions match TRBD1. After removal of 6 bases from V and 5 bases from J, the junction contained 5 bases not matched to a gene. Germline-derived CDR1 and CDR2 are MDHEN and SYDVKM. The CDR3 covers 14 residues. Here the CDR3 DNA reads TGTGCCAGCAGGATGGACAGGGCAAATGAAAAACTGTTTTTT. This codes for CASRMDRANEKLFF. The whole variable domain, filled in from reference TRBV28 and TRBJ1-4, reads DVKVTQSSRYLVKRTGEKVFLECVQDMDHENMFWYRQDPGLGLRLIYFSYDVKMKEKGDIPEGYSVSREKKERFSLILESASTNQTSMYLCASRMDRANEKLFFGSGTQLSVL.

V and J are TRBV7-6 and TRBJ1-5; D may be TRBD1 (5 bases). This CDR3 comprises 15 residues. Germline V gene data show CDR1 as SGHVS and CDR2 as FNYEAQ. V was clipped by 2 bases and J by 4 bases, with 12 bases between them. CDR3 sequence reads: CASSLRPGGNQPQHF. The CDR3 bases are TGTGCCAGCAGCTTAAGGCCTGGGGGGAATCAGCCCCAGCATTTT.

V and J are TRBV18 and TRBJ1-1; TRBD1 might be the D (5 bases). V lost 6 bases and J 0 bases, leaving 11 bases between the germline ends. Germline V CDR1 and CDR2: KGHSH, LQKENI. The CDR3 runs 14 residues. The DNA for the CDR3 is TGTGCCAGCTCGTACACAGGAATGAACACTGAAGCTTTCTTT. Its translation: CASSYTGMNTEAFF.

The V call is TRBV3-1 (or the pseudogene TRBV3-2), the J call TRBJ1-1; D may be TRBD1 (5 bases). Germline V gives CDR1 LGHDT, CDR2 YNNKEL (reference sequence). V was cut by 2 bases and J by 5 bases, with 12 bases left in between. The CDR3 totals 14 residues. The CDR3 here is CASSQRGLGTEAFF. The CDR3 DNA is TGTGCCAGCAGCCAACGGGGCCTGGGGACTGAAGCTTTCTTT.

Concerning this clone itself: At one of its ends the junction is not consistent with the germline gene, which may arise from a read error. The chain combines TRBV4-1 with TRBJ1-5, with a weak D call TRBD1 (5 bases). This CDR3 is 14 amino acids long. The germline V gene has CDR1 MGHRA and CDR2 YSYEKL. DNA for the CDR3: TGCGCCAGCAGCCAAGTGGGGGGGGATCATCCCCAGCATTTT. Protein sequence: CASSQVGGDHPQHF.

This clone was observed once. CDR3 loop: CASSGLVTGELFF. The CDR3 nucleotides are TGTGCCTCGTCGGGACTAGTCACCGGGGAGCTGTTTTTT. The genes are TRBV19 and TRBJ2-2, with 8 bases identical to TRBD2. The CDR3 length is 13 residues. Germline assignment: CDR1 LNHDA and CDR2 SQIVND (reference sequence). The ends lost 11 bases at V and 4 bases at J; junction bases unmatched: 6.

The genes are TRBV2 and TRBJ2-1; 9 bases align to TRBD2. J gave up 6 bases and V 8 bases, and 8 bases lay outside the gene matches. CDR1 and CDR2 from the germline V gene are SNHLY and FYNNEI. CDR3 length: 14 residues. The CDR3 loop is CASGPAGGTNEQFF. In DNA form, the CDR3 reads TGTGCCAGCGGGCCCGCGGGGGGGACCAATGAGCAGTTCTTC.

V usage is TRBV7-2 and J usage is TRBJ1-1; the match to TRBD1 covers 8 bases. The ends lost 5 bases at V and 8 bases at J; junction bases unmatched: 4. CDR3 length equals 12 residues. The germline gives CDR1 SGHTA, CDR2 FQGNSA. The CDR3 coding sequence is TGTGCCAGCAGCACCTGGACAGGGGAAGCTTTCTTT. This sequence encodes CASSTWTGEAFF.